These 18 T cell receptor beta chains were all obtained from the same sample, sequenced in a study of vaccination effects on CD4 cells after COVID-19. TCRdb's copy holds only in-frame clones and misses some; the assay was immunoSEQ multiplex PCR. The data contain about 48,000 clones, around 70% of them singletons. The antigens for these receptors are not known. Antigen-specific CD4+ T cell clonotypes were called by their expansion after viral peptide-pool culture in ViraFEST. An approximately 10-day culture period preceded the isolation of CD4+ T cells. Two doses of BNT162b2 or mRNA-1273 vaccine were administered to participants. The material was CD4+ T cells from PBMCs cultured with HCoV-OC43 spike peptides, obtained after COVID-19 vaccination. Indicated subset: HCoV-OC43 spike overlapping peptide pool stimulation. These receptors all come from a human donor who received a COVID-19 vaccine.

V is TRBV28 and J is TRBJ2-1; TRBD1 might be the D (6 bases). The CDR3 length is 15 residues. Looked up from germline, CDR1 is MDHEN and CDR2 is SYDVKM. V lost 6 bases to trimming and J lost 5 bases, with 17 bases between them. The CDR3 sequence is CASRGAAGQNNEQFF. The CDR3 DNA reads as TGTGCCAGCAGGGGGGCGGCAGGACAAAACAATGAGCAGTTCTTC.

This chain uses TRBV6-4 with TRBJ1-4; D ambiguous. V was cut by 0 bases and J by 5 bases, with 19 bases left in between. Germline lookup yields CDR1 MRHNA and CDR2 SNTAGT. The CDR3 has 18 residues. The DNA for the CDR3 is TGTGCCAGCAGTGACTCGTTGTCAACCACCGCCTCAAATGAAAAACTGTTTTTT. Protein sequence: CASSDSLSTTASNEKLFF.

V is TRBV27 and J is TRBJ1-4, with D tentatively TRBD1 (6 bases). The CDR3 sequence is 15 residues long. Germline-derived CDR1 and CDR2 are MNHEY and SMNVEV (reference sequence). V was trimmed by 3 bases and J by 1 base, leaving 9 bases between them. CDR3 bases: TGTGCCAGCAGTTTTGCGGACAGAACTAATGAAAAACTGTTTTTT. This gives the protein CASSFADRTNEKLFF. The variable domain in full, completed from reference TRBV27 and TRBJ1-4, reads EAQVTQNPRYLITVTGKKLTVTCSQNMNHEYMSWYRQDPGLGLRQIYYSMNVEVTDKGDVPEGYKVSRKEKRNFPLILESPSPNQTSLYFCASSFADRTNEKLFFGSGTQLSVL.

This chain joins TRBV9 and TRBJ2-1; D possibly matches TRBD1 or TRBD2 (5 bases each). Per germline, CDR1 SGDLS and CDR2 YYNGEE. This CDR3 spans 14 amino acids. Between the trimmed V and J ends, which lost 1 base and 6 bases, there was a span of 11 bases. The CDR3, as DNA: TGTGCCAGCAGCGTATCCGGGACCCTCAATGAGCAGTTCTTC. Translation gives CASSVSGTLNEQFF.

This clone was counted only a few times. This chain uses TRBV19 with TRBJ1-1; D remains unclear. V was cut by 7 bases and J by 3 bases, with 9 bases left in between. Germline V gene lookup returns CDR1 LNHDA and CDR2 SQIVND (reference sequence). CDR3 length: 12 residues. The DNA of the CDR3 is TGTGCCAGTAACGAAGGTTACACTGAAGCTTTCTTT. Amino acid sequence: CASNEGYTEAFF.

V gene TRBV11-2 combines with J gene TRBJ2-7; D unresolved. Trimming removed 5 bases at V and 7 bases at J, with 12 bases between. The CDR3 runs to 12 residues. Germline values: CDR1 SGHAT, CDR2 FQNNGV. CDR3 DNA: TGTGCCAGCAGCACAACACTGTATGAGCAGTACTTC. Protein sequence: CASSTTLYEQYF.

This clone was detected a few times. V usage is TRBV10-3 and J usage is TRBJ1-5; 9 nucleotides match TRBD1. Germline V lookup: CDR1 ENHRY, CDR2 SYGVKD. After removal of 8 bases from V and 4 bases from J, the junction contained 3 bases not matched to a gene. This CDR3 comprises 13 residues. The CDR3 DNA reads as TGTGCCATCGGTGGGACAGGGAATCAGCCCCAGCATTTT. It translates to CAIGGTGNQPQHF.

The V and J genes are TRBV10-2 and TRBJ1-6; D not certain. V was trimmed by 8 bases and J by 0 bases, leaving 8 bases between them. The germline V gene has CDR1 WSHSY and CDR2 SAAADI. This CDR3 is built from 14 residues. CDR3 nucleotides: TGCGCCAGCCGATTGAGCTCCTATAATTCACCCCTCCACTTT. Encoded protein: CASRLSSYNSPLHF.

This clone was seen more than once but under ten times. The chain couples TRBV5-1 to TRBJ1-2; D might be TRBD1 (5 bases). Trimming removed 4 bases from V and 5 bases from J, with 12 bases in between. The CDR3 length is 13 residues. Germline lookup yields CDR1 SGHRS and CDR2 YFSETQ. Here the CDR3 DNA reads TGCGCCAGCAGCAATCAGGGAGGGTATGGCTACACCTTC. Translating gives CASSNQGGYGYTF. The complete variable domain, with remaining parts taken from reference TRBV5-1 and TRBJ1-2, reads KAGVTQTPRYLIKTRGQQVTLSCSPISGHRSVSWYQQTPGQGLQFLFEYFSETQRNKGNFPGRFSGRQFSNSRSEMNVSTLELGDSALYLCASSNQGGYGYTFGSGTRLTVV.

As DNA, the CDR3 is TGCGCCAGCAGCTTCTATGGCAGGGGGGCGACTGAAGCTTTCTTT. Its protein product is CASSFYGRGATEAFF. The gene calls are TRBV5-1 and TRBJ1-1, with 7 bases lining up with TRBD1. CDR1 is SGHRS and CDR2 is YFSETQ in the germline V gene. V dropped 2 bases and J dropped 5; count of bases not matched to a gene: 9. This CDR3 spans 15 amino acids.

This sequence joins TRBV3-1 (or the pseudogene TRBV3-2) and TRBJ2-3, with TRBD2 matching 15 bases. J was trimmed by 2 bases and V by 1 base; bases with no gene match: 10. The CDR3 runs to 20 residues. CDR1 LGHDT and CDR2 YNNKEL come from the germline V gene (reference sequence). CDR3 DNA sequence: TGTGCCAGCAGCCAAGGTGGGACTAGCGGGGGGACGGGATTCACAGATACGCAGTATTTT. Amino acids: CASSQGGTSGGTGFTDTQYF.

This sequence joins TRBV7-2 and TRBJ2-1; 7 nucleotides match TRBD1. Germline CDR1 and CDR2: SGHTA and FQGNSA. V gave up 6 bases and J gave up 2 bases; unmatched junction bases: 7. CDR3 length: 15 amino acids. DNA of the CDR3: TGTGCCAGCAGACCAGCCGGGACAGCCTACAATGAGCAGTTCTTC. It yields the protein CASRPAGTAYNEQFF.

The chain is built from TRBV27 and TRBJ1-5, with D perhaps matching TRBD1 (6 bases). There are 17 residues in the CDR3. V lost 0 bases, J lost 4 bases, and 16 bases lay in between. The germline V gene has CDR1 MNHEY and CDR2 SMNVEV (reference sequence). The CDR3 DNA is TGTGCCAGCAGTTTATCCCTGACAGGTTTTTCGAATCAGCCCCAGCATTTT. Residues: CASSLSLTGFSNQPQHF.

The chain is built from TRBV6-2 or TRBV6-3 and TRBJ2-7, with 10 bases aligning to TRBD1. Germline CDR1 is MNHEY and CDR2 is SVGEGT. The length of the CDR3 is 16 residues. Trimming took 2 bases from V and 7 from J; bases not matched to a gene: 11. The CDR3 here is CASSYDAGQGRIEQYF. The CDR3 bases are TGTGCCAGCAGTTACGATGCGGGACAGGGGAGGATAGAGCAGTACTTC.

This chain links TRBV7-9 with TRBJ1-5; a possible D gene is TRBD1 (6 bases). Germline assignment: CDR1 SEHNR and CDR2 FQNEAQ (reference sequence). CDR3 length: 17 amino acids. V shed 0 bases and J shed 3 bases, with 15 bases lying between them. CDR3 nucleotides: TGTGCCAGCAGCTTAGCCGGGACAAAACCCCCCAATCAGCCCCAGCATTTT. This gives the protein CASSLAGTKPPNQPQHF.

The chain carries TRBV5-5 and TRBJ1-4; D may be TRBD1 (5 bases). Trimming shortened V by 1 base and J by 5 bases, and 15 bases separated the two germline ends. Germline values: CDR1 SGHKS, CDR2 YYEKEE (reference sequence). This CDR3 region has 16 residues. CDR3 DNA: TGTGCCAGCAGCTTGTTTGGTCAGGGAGGCAATGAAAAACTGTTTTTT. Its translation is CASSLFGQGGNEKLFF.

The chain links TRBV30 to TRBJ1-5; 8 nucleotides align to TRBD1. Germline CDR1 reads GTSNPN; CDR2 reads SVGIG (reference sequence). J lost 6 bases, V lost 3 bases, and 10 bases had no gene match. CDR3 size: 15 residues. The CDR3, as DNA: TGTGCCTGGAGACAAAGTGGACAGGGATTTCAGCCCCAGCATTTT. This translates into CAWRQSGQGFQPQHF.

The CDR3 loop reads CASSGQGRGEKLFF. The CDR3 DNA follows: TGTGCCAGCAGTGGACAGGGAAGGGGTGAAAAACTGTTTTTT. This chain links TRBV27 with TRBJ1-4; 8 bases match TRBD1. The CDR3 is 14 residues long. Germline CDR1 MNHEY, CDR2 SMNVEV (reference sequence). V was clipped by 5 bases and J by 7 bases; unmatched bases: 6.